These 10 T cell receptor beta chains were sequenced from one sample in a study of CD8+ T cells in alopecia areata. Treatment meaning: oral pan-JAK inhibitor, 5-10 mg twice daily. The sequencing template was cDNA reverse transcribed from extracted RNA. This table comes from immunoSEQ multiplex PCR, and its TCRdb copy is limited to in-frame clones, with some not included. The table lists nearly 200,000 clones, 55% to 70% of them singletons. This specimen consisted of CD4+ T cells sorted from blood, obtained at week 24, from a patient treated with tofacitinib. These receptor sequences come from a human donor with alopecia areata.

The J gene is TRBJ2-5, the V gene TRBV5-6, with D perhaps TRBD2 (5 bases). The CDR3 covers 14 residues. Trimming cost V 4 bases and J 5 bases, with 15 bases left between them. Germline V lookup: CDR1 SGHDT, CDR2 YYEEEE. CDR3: CASSLGSRWETQYF. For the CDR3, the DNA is TGTGCCAGCAGCCTGGGGAGCCGATGGGAGACCCAGTACTTC.

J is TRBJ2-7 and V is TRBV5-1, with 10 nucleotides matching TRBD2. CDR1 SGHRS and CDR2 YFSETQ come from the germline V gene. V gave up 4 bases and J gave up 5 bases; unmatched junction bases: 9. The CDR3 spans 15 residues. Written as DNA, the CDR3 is TGCGCCAGCAGCCTGGGACTAGCGAGGGGAAACGAGCAGTACTTC. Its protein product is CASSLGLARGNEQYF.

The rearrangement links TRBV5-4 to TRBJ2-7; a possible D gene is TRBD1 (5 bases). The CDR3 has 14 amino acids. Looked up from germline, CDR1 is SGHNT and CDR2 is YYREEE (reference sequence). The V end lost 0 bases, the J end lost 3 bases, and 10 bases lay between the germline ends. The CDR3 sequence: CASSLGRANYEQYF. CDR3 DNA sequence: TGTGCCAGCAGCTTGGGCAGGGCTAACTACGAGCAGTACTTC. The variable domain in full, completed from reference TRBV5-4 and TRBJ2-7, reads ETGVTQSPTHLIKTRGQQVTLRCSSQSGHNTVSWYQQALGQGPQFIFQYYREEENGRGNFPPRFSGLQFPNYSSELNVNALELDDSALYLCASSLGRANYEQYFGPGTRLTVT.

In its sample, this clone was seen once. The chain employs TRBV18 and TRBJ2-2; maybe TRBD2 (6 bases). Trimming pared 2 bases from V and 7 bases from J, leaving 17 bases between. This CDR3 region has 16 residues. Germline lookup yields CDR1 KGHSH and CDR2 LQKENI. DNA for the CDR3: TGTGCCAGCTCACCATTCCACGGGAGAACAGGCGGGGAGCTGTTTTTT. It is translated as CASSPFHGRTGGELFF.

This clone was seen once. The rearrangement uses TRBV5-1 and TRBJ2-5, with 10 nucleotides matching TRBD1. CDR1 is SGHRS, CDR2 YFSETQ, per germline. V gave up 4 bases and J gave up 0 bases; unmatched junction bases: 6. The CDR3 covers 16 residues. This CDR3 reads CASSRQGAGDQETQYF. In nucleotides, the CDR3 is TGCGCCAGCAGCAGACAGGGGGCTGGGGACCAAGAGACCCAGTACTTC.

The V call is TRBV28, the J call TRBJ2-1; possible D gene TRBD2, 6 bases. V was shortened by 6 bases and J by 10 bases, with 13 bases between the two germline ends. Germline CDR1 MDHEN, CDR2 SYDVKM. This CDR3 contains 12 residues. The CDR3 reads CASSPGEEEQFF. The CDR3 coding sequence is TGTGCCAGCAGCCCCGGGGAGGAAGAGCAGTTCTTC.

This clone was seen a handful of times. CDR3 region: CSVGREDGNTIYF. CDR3 coding DNA: TGCAGCGTGGGCAGGGAAGACGGAAACACCATATATTTT. V is TRBV29-1 and J is TRBJ1-3; D might be TRBD1 (5 bases). CDR1 is SQVTM, CDR2 ANQGSEA, per germline. This CDR3 region has 13 residues. Trimming took 6 bases from V and 4 from J, leaving 13 bases between them.

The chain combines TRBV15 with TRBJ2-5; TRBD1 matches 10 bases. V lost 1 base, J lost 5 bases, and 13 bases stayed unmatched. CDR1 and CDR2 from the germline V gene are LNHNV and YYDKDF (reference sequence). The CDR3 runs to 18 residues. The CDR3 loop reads CATSRGGGGQGLRETQYF. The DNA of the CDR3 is TGTGCCACCAGCAGAGGCGGAGGGGGACAGGGGTTGCGTGAGACCCAGTACTTC.

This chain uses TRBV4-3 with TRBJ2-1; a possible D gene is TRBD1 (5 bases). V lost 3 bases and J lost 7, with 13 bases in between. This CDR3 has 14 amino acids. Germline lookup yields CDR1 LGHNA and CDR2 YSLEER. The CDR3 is CASSHSSQGNEQFF. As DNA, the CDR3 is TGCGCCAGCAGCCATTCAAGCCAGGGTAATGAGCAGTTCTTC.

The CDR3 coding sequence is TGTGCCAGCTCACCGCCGCGGACAGGGAGTGAGACCCAGTACTTC. Translation gives CASSPPRTGSETQYF. The chain carries TRBV18 and TRBJ2-5; 8 bases are shared with TRBD1. The length of the CDR3 is 15 residues. CDR1 KGHSH and CDR2 LQKENI come from the germline V gene. After removal of 3 bases from V and 5 bases from J, the junction contained 8 bases not matched to a gene.